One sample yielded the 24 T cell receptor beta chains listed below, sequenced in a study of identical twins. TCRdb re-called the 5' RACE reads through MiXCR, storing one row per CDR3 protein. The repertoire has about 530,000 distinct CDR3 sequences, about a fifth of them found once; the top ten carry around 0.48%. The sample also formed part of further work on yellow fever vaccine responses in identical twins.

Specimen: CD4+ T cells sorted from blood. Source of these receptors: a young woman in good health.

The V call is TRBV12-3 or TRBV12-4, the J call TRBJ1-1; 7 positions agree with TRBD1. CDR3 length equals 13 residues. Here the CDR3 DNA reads TGTTCTCCCTACAGTCAGGGGGACACTGAAGCTTTCTTT. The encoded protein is CSPYSQGDTEAFF.

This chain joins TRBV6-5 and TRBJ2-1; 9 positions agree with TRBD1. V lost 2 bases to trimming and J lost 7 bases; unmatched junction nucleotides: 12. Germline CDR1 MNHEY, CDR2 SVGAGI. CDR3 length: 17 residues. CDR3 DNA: TGTGCCAGCAGTTACGCTTCGCCGGGACAGGGTAGGAATGAGCAGTTCTTC. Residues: CASSYASPGQGRNEQFF.

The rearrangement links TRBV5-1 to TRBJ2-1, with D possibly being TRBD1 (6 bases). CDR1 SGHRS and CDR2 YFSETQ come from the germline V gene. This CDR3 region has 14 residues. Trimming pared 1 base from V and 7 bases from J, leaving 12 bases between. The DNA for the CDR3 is TGCGCCAGCAGCTTGTACGGGACACGGAATGAGCAGTTCTTC. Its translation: CASSLYGTRNEQFF.

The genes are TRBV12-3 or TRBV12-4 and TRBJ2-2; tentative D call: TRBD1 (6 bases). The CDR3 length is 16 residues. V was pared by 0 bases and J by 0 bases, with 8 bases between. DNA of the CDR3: TGTGCCAGCAGTTTAGCGCGGACAGCGAACACCGGGGAGCTGTTTTTT. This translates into CASSLARTANTGELFF.

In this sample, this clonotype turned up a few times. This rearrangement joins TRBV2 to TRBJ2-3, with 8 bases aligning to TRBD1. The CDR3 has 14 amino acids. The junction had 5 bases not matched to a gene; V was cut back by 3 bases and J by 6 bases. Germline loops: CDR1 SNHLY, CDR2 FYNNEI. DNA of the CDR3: TGTGCCAGCAGTGACCGCAGGGGGCCGGATACGCAGTATTTT. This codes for CASSDRRGPDTQYF. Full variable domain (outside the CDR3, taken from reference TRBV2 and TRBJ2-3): EPEVTQTPSHQVTQMGQEVILRCVPISNHLYFYWYRQILGQKVEFLVSFYNNEISEKSEIFDDQFSVERPDGSNFTLKIRSTKLEDSAMYFCASSDRRGPDTQYFGPGTRLTVL.

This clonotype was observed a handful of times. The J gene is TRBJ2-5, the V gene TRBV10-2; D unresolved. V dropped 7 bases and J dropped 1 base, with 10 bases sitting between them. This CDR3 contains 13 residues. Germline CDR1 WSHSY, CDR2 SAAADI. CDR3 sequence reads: CASNQGGQETQYF. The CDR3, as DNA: TGCGCCAGCAACCAAGGCGGCCAAGAGACCCAGTACTTC.

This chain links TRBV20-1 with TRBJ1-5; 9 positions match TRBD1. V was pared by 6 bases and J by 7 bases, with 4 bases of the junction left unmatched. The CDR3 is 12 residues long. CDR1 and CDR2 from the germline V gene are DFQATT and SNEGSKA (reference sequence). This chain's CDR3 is CSALDRGQPQHF. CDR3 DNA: TGCAGTGCGCTGGACAGGGGACAGCCCCAGCATTTT.

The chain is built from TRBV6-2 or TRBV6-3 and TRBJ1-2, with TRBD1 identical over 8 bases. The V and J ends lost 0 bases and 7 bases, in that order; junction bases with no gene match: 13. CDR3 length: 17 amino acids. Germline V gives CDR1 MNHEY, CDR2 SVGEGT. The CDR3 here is CASSYSSSGTGGSGYTF. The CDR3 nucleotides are TGTGCCAGCAGTTACTCGAGTTCGGGCACAGGGGGATCTGGCTACACCTTC.

The DNA for the CDR3 is TGTGCCAGCAACCCACAGGAGCGCACCGGGGAGCTGTTTTTT. Its protein is CASNPQERTGELFF. The chain carries TRBV11-2 and TRBJ2-2; tentatively, D is TRBD1 (5 bases). Per the germline V gene, CDR1 is SGHAT and CDR2 is FQNNGV. The ends were cut back, 7 bases at V and 4 bases at J, with 13 bases in the middle. The CDR3 extends over 14 amino acids.

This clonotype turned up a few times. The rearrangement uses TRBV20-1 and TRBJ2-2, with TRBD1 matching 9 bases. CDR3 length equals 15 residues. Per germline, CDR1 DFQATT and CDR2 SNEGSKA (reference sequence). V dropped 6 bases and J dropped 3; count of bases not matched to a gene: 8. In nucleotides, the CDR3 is TGCAGTGCGCCCGACAGGGGGGGGGACACCGGGGAGCTGTTTTTT. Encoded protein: CSAPDRGGDTGELFF.

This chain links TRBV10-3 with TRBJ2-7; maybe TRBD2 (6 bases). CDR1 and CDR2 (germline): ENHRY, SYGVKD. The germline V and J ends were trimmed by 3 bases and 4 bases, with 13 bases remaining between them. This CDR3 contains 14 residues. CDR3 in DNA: TGTGCCATCAGTGAATATGGAGGGGCGTACGAGCAGTACGTC. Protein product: CAISEYGGAYEQYV.

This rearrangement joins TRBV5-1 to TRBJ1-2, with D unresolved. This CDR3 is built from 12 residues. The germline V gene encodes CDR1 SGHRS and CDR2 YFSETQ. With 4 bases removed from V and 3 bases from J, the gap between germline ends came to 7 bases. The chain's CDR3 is CASSPEDYGYTF. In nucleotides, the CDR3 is TGCGCCAGCAGCCCGGAGGACTATGGCTACACCTTC.

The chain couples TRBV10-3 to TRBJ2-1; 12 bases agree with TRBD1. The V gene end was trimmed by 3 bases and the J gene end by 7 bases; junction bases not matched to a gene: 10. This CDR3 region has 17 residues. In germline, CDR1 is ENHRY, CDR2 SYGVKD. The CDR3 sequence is CAISEWVGQGAGNEQFF. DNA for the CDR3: TGTGCCATCAGTGAATGGGTGGGACAGGGGGCTGGTAATGAGCAGTTCTTC.

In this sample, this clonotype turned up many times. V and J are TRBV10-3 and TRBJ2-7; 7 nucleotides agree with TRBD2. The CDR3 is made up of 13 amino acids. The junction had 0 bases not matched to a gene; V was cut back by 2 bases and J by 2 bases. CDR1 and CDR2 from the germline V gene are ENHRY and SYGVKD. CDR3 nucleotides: TGTGCCATCAGTGAGACTAGCGCCTACGAGCAGTACTTC. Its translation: CAISETSAYEQYF.

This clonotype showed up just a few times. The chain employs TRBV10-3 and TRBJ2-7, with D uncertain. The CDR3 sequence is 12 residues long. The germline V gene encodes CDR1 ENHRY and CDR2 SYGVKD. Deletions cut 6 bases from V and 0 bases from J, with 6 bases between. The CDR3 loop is CAIRGSSYEQYF. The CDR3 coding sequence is TGTGCCATCAGGGGCAGCTCCTACGAGCAGTACTTC.

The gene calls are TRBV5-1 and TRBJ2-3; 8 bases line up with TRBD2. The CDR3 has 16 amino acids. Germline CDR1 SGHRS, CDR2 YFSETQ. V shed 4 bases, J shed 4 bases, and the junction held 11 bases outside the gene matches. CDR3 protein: CASSLGGLGGSDTQYF. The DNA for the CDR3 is TGCGCCAGCAGCCTGGGGGGACTAGGTGGGTCAGATACGCAGTATTTT. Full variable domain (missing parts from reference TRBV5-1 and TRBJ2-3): KAGVTQTPRYLIKTRGQQVTLSCSPISGHRSVSWYQQTPGQGLQFLFEYFSETQRNKGNFPGRFSGRQFSNSRSEMNVSTLELGDSALYLCASSLGGLGGSDTQYFGPGTRLTVL.

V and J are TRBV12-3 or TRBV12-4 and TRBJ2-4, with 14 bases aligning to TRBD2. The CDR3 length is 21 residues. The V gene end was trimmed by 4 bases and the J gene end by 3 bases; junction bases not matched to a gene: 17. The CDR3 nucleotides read TGTGCCAGCAGTTCCCGCCCGGGACTAGCGGGAGTAACCCCCATCAAAAACATTCAGTACTTC. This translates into CASSSRPGLAGVTPIKNIQYF.

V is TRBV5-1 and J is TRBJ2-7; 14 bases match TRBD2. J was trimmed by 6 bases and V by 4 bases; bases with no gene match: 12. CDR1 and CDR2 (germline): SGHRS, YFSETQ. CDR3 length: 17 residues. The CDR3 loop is CASSPGGTSGRFSEQYF. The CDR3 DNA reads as TGCGCCAGCAGCCCCGGGGGGACTAGCGGGAGATTCTCCGAGCAGTACTTC.

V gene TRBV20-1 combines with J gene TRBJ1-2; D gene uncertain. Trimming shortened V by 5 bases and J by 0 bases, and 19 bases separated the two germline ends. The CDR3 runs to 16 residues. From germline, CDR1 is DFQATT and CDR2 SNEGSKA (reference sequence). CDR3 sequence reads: CSASWSATSANYGYTF. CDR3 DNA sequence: TGCAGTGCTTCGTGGTCAGCTACAAGTGCTAACTATGGCTACACCTTC.

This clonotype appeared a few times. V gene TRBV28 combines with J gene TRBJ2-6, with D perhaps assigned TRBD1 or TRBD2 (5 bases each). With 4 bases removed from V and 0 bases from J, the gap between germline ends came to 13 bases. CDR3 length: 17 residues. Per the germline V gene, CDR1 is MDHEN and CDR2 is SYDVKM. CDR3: CASSYRDRRSGANVLTF. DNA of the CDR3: TGTGCCAGCAGTTACCGGGACCGTCGCTCTGGGGCCAACGTCCTGACTTTC.

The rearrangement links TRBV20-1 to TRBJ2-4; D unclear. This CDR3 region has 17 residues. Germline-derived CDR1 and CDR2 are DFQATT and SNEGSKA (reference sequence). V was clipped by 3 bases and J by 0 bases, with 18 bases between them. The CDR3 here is CSARMNQQSLAKNIQYF. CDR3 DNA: TGCAGTGCTAGGATGAACCAGCAGAGTCTAGCCAAAAACATTCAGTACTTC.

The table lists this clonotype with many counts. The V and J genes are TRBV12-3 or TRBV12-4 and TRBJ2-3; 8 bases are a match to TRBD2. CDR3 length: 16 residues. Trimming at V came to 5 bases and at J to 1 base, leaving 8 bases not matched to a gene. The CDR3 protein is CASSAPGTRGTDTQYF. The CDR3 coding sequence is TGTGCCAGCAGTGCCCCCGGGACTAGAGGCACAGATACGCAGTATTTT.

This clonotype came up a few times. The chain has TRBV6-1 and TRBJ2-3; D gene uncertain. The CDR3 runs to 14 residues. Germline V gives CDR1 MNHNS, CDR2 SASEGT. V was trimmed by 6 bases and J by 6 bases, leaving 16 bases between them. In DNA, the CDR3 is TGTGCCAGCAGCCTACAAATGGCCGGTGATACGCAGTATTTT. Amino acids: CASSLQMAGDTQYF.

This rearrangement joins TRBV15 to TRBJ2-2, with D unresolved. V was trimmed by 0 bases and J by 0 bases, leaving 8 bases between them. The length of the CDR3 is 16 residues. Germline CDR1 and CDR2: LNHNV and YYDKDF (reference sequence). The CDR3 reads CATSRDLHPNTGELFF. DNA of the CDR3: TGTGCCACCAGCAGAGATCTGCACCCGAACACCGGGGAGCTGTTTTTT.